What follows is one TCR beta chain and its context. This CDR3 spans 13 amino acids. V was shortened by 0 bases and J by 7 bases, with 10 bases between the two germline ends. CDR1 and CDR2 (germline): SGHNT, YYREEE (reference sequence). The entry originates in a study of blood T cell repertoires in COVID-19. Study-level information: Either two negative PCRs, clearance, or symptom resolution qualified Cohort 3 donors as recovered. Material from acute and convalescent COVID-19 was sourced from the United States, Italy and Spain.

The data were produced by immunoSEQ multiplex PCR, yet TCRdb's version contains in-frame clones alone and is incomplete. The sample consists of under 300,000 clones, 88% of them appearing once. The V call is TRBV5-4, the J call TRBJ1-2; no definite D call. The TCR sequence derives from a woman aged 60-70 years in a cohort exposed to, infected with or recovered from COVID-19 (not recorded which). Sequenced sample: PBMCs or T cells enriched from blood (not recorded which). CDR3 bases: TGTGCCAGCAGCTTGGACAGCTTTGTTGGCTACACCTTC. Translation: CASSLDSFVGYTF. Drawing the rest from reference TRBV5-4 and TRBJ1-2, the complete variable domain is ETGVTQSPTHLIKTRGQQVTLRCSSQSGHNTVSWYQQALGQGPQFIFQYYREEENGRGNFPPRFSGLQFPNYSSELNVNALELDDSALYLCASSLDSFVGYTFGSGTRLTVV.